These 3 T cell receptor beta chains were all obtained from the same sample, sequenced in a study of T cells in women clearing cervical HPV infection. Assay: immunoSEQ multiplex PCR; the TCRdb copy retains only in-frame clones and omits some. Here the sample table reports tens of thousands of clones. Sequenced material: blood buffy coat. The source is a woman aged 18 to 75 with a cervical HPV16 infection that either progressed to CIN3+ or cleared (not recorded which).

The sequenced CDR3 bases are TGTGCCAGCAGCACGCGGATGTACAATGAG. Protein: CASSTRMYNE. The entire CDR3 sequence reads CASSTRMYNEQFF. The genes are TRBV7-2 and TRBJ2-1, with D unclear. The read gets to within 3 residues of the CDR3 end, and the germline J gene fills in the rest. V lost 5 bases to trimming and J lost 4 bases, with 9 bases between them. This CDR3 is built from 13 residues. Germline V gene data show CDR1 as SGHTA and CDR2 as FQGNSA.

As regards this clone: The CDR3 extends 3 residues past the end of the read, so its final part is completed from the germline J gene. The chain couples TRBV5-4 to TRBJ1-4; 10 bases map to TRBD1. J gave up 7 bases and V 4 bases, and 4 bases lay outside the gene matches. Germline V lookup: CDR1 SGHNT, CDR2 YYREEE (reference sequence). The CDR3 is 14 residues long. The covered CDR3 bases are TGTGCCAGCAGCCGTGACAGGGGGCTTGAAAAA. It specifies CASSRDRGLEK. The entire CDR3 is CASSRDRGLEKLFF.

Here the CDR3 reads CASSLIQIQETQYF. CDR3 DNA (partial): TGTGCCAGCAGCTTGATTCAGATACAAGAGACC. This chain joins TRBV5-6 and TRBJ2-5, with D uncertain. The read terminates 3 residues before the CDR3 end, so the remaining end is supplied by the germline J gene. Germline V gene lookup returns CDR1 SGHDT and CDR2 YYEEEE. This CDR3 comprises 14 residues. Trimming left V 1 base short and J 2 bases short, with 9 bases between.